These T cell receptor beta chains were read from a single sample in a study of CD8 T cells in ankylosing spondylitis. MiXCR, applied by TCRdb to the 5' RACE reads, yields one record per CDR3 protein. The data contain 750,000 to 850,000 distinct CDR3 sequences, around 11% of them singletons. Material for sequencing was blood, either unsorted or a sorted T cell fraction (not recorded which). The receptors come from a male donor with ankylosing spondylitis. Both conserved end residues are part of each CDR3. D genes are given only for firm matches. The listing skips clone size in some rows; elsewhere it reads once, few, many or a size class.

size: -
J: TRBJ2-7
V: TRBV28
D: -
DNA: TGTGCCAGCACCGCGTACTCCTACGAGCAGTACTTC
CDR3: CASTAYSYEQYF

size: few
J: TRBJ2-7
V: TRBV20-1
D: -
DNA: TGCAGTGCTAGATGGGGGACATTCGGTGCCGAGCAGTACTTC
CDR3: CSARWGTFGAEQYF

size: -
J: TRBJ2-5
V: TRBV2
D: TRBD2
DNA: TGTGCCACCGAGGGACTAGCAAGGGAGACCCAGTACTTC
CDR3: CATEGLARETQYF

size: few
J: TRBJ1-3
V: TRBV7-9
D: -
DNA: TGTGCCAGCAGTCCGCAGGGAGGTGACGGAAACACCATATATTTT
CDR3: CASSPQGGDGNTIYF

size: few
J: TRBJ2-5
V: TRBV4-2
D: -
DNA: TGTGCCAGCAGCCAAGGGATCCCCTCCTGGGGGGAGACCCAGTACTTC
CDR3: CASSQGIPSWGETQYF

size: -
J: TRBJ2-7
V: TRBV21-1
D: -
DNA: TGTGCCAGCAGCCCGGGGGGGGACAGGGGCTACGAGCAGTACTTC
CDR3: CASSPGGDRGYEQYF

size: many
J: TRBJ2-1
V: TRBV20-1
D: TRBD2
DNA: TGCAGTGCTAGAGATCCTAGCGGGAGAGGGGGGGTTGAGCAGTTCTTC
CDR3: CSARDPSGRGGVEQFF

size: -
J: TRBJ1-1
V: TRBV28
D: TRBD1
DNA: TGTGCCAGCCTTTCTTACGGCAGGGGGACTGAAGCTTCCTTT
CDR3: CASLSYGRGTEASF

size: few
J: TRBJ2-1
V: TRBV11-2
D: -
DNA: TGTGCCAGCAGCTCATACAGGGATTACAATGAGCAGTTCTTC
CDR3: CASSSYRDYNEQFF

size: few
J: TRBJ2-7
V: TRBV7-8
D: -
DNA: TGTGCCAGCAGCCTGATGTGGCAGGGAATACTGCAGTACTTC
CDR3: CASSLMWQGILQYF

size: many
J: TRBJ2-1
V: TRBV20-1
D: TRBD1
DNA: TGCAGTGCTAGAGATCCCCAGACAGGGAACAATGAGCAGTTCTTC
CDR3: CSARDPQTGNNEQFF

size: few
J: TRBJ2-7
V: TRBV20-1
D: -
DNA: TGCAGTGCTGCCCGGCAGGCCAGCTCCTACGAGCAGTACTTC
CDR3: CSAARQASSYEQYF

size: few
J: TRBJ1-1
V: TRBV28
D: TRBD1
DNA: TGTGCCAGCAGTTTCCCCATGTCAGGGGGCACTGAAGCTTTCTTT
CDR3: CASSFPMSGGTEAFF

size: many
J: TRBJ1-1
V: TRBV20-1
D: -
DNA: TGCTCGGCGGGGGGAAACACTGAAGCTTTCTTT
CDR3: CSAGGNTEAFF

size: few
J: TRBJ2-2
V: TRBV5-5
D: -
DNA: TGTGCCAGCAGCTTCAGGGCAGGGATACCCGGGGAGCTGTTTTTT
CDR3: CASSFRAGIPGELFF

size: few
J: TRBJ2-7
V: TRBV6-1
D: -
DNA: TGTGCCACTCGACCGAGCCTGCCCTCGGGTGAGCAGTACTTC
CDR3: CATRPSLPSGEQYF

size: -
J: TRBJ2-3
V: TRBV18
D: -
DNA: TGTGCCAGCTCACCACAAATAGCGGATACGCAGTATTTT
CDR3: CASSPQIADTQYF

size: -
J: TRBJ1-4
V: TRBV20-1
D: -
DNA: TGCAGTGCTAGTTCCGAAAAACTGTTTTTT
CDR3: CSASSEKLFF

size: few
J: TRBJ2-1
V: TRBV5-1
D: -
DNA: TGCGCCAGCAGACAAGGAGAGGGCTCCTACAATGAGCAGTTCTTC
CDR3: CASRQGEGSYNEQFF

size: few
J: TRBJ1-2
V: TRBV6-6
D: -
DNA: TGTGCCAGCAATAGGGCATCGGACTATGGCTACACCTTC
CDR3: CASNRASDYGYTF

size: -
J: TRBJ2-3
V: TRBV4-2
D: TRBD2
DNA: TGTGCCAGCAGCCCAGGGACTAGCGGACGAGATACGCAGTATTTT
CDR3: CASSPGTSGRDTQYF

size: many
J: TRBJ2-7
V: TRBV20-1
D: -
DNA: TGCAGTGCTAGAGATCGGACAGTCGGCTCCTACGAGCAGTACTTC
CDR3: CSARDRTVGSYEQYF

size: few
J: TRBJ2-3
V: TRBV14
D: TRBD1
DNA: TGTGCCAGCAGCCTGGACAGGGGGAGTTTCACAGATACGCAGTATTTT
CDR3: CASSLDRGSFTDTQYF

size: many
J: TRBJ2-1
V: TRBV20-1
D: -
DNA: TGCAGTGCTAGAGCAAAATACAATGAGCAGTTCTTC
CDR3: CSARAKYNEQFF

size: -
J: TRBJ2-7
V: TRBV7-2
D: -
DNA: TGTGCCAGCAGCCAAAGGGACCCCTACGAGCAGTACTTC
CDR3: CASSQRDPYEQYF

size: few
J: TRBJ2-2
V: TRBV4-3
D: -
DNA: TGCGCCAGCAGCGCCCAACACGGGGAGCTGTTTTTT
CDR3: CASSAQHGELFF

size: few
J: TRBJ1-1
V: TRBV29-1
D: TRBD1
DNA: TGCAGCGTTGAGCGGTTAGGGGGCGGGACTGAAGCTTTCTTT
CDR3: CSVERLGGGTEAFF

size: few
J: TRBJ2-7
V: TRBV6-2/TRBV6-3
D: -
DNA: TGTGCCAGCAAGTTCGCCATTGGGCTTTACGAGCAGTACTTC
CDR3: CASKFAIGLYEQYF

size: few
J: TRBJ2-1
V: TRBV28
D: -
DNA: TGTGCCAGCAGCCCATGGCCACGGAACAATGAGCAGTTCTTC
CDR3: CASSPWPRNNEQFF

size: many
J: TRBJ1-6
V: TRBV6-5
D: -
DNA: TGTGCCAGCAGTTACCAGGGGCGGGATAATTCACCCCTCCACTTT
CDR3: CASSYQGRDNSPLHF

size: -
J: TRBJ2-6
V: TRBV5-1
D: -
DNA: TGCGCCAGCAGCTTGTTCGAGACACACGCCAACGTCCTGACTTTC
CDR3: CASSLFETHANVLTF

size: -
J: TRBJ1-5
V: TRBV7-9
D: -
DNA: TGTGCCAGCAGCAGTGACAGGAGTAACAATCAGCCCCAGCATTTT
CDR3: CASSSDRSNNQPQHF

size: few
J: TRBJ2-1
V: TRBV18
D: -
DNA: TGTGCCAGCTCACCAACACAGGGCCTCCTTAACAATGAGCAGTTCTTC
CDR3: CASSPTQGLLNNEQFF

size: -
J: TRBJ2-4
V: TRBV15
D: -
DNA: TGTGCCACCAGCAGAGATTTTTCGGATTTCAAAAACATTCAGTACTTC
CDR3: CATSRDFSDFKNIQYF

size: many
J: TRBJ1-6
V: TRBV7-8
D: -
DNA: TGTGCCAGCAGCCAACTGAGATCCGAGAATTCACCCCTCCACTTT
CDR3: CASSQLRSENSPLHF

size: -
J: TRBJ2-7
V: TRBV2
D: -
DNA: TGTGCCAGCAGTGGCGAGCTACGCTACGAGCAGTACTTC
CDR3: CASSGELRYEQYF

size: -
J: TRBJ2-7
V: TRBV10-3
D: -
DNA: TGTGCCATCAGTCGGCAGGCGAGCTCCTACGAGCAGTACTTC
CDR3: CAISRQASSYEQYF

size: few
J: TRBJ2-5
V: TRBV7-9
D: -
DNA: TGTGCCAGCAGCGGCATCTCACAAGAGACCCAGTACTTC
CDR3: CASSGISQETQYF

size: many
J: TRBJ1-1
V: TRBV29-1
D: -
DNA: TGCAGCGTTGAAGGGCAGGGTGGTACCACTGAAGCTTTCTTT
CDR3: CSVEGQGGTTEAFF

size: -
J: TRBJ1-5
V: TRBV20-1
D: -
DNA: TGCAGTGCTCCATACTCCGGAGGCCAGCCCCAGCATTTT
CDR3: CSAPYSGGQPQHF

size: few
J: TRBJ1-6
V: TRBV9
D: -
DNA: TGTGCCAGCAGCCCCAGCGGGACCAGGTCTTCACCCCTCCACTTT
CDR3: CASSPSGTRSSPLHF

size: -
J: TRBJ1-2
V: TRBV7-9
D: -
DNA: TGTGCCAGCAGCTTTACAGTGAACTATGGCTACACCTTC
CDR3: CASSFTVNYGYTF

size: few
J: TRBJ2-2
V: TRBV5-1
D: TRBD1
DNA: TGCGCCAGCAGCCGGACAGGGAGAGACACCGGGGAGCTGTTTTTT
CDR3: CASSRTGRDTGELFF

size: -
J: TRBJ2-6
V: TRBV4-3
D: -
DNA: TGCGCCAGCAGCCGCATAGGGGTGGGGGCCAACGTCCTGACTTTC
CDR3: CASSRIGVGANVLTF

size: -
J: TRBJ1-2
V: TRBV20-1
D: TRBD1
DNA: TGCAGTGCTGGTCAGGGGGCAGACGGCTATGGCTACACCTTC
CDR3: CSAGQGADGYGYTF

size: -
J: TRBJ2-7
V: TRBV5-1
D: -
DNA: TGCGCCAGCAGCCCGGGACATCGCTACGAGCAGTACTTC
CDR3: CASSPGHRYEQYF

size: once
J: TRBJ2-3
V: TRBV28
D: TRBD1
DNA: TGTGCCAGCAGTTCCCGGGACAGGGGGTATACGCAGTATTTT
CDR3: CASSSRDRGYTQYF

size: -
J: TRBJ1-2
V: TRBV18
D: -
DNA: TGTGCCAGCTCACCCCCCACGAACTATGGCTACACCTTC
CDR3: CASSPPTNYGYTF

size: -
J: TRBJ2-7
V: TRBV28
D: TRBD1
DNA: TGTGCCAGCACCCGAGGGACAGCAAGAGACGAGCAGTACTTC
CDR3: CASTRGTARDEQYF

size: many
J: TRBJ1-2
V: TRBV4-3
D: -
DNA: TGCGCCAGCAGCCAAGTTGACAGGACGTATGGCTACACCTTC
CDR3: CASSQVDRTYGYTF

size: -
J: TRBJ1-1
V: TRBV10-3
D: -
DNA: TGTGCCATCACCGGGGTGTTGGGCACTGAAGCTTTCTTT
CDR3: CAITGVLGTEAFF

size: few
J: TRBJ2-6
V: TRBV10-3
D: -
DNA: TGTGCCATCAGGGGGAGCTCTGGGGCCAACGTCCTGACTTTC
CDR3: CAIRGSSGANVLTF